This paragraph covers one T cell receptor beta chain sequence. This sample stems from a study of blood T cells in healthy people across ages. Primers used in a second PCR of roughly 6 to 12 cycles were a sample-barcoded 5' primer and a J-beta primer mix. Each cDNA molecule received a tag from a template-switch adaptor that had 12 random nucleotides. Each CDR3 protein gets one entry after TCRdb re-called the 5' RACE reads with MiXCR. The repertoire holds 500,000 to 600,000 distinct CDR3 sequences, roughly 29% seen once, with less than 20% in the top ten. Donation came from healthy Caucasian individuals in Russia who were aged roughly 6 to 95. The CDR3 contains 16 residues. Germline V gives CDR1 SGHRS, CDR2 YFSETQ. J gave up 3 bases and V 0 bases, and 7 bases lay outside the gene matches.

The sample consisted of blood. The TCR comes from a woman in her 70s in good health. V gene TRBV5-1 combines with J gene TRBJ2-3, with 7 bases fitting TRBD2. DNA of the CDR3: TGCGCCAGCAGCTTGGTCTTGACGGGGGGTACAGATACGCAGTATTTT. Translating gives CASSLVLTGGTDTQYF. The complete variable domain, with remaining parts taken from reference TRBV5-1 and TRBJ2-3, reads KAGVTQTPRYLIKTRGQQVTLSCSPISGHRSVSWYQQTPGQGLQFLFEYFSETQRNKGNFPGRFSGRQFSNSRSEMNVSTLELGDSALYLCASSLVLTGGTDTQYFGPGTRLTVL.